This T cell receptor (beta chain) was profiled in a study of vaccination and CD4 T cells after COVID-19. The wider study: The cells were exposed to overlapping spike peptides originating from SARS-CoV-2, HCoV-NL63, HCoV-OC43 and HCoV-229E for stimulation.

The sample holds a few counts of this clonotype. Its antigen is as yet unknown. The ends were cut back, 3 bases at V and 6 bases at J, with 15 bases in the middle. The germline V gene encodes CDR1 LNHDA and CDR2 SQIVND (reference sequence). The CDR3 is 14 residues long. Oncomine TCR Beta short-read sequencing was applied to DNA from cultured CD4+ T cells. Genomic DNA was extracted from cultured CD4+ T cells. MiXCR, run by TCRdb on the PCR reads, gives a single entry per CDR3 protein. Among about 7,600 distinct CDR3 sequences listed, 25% to 35% were seen once. Specified treatment: roughly ten-day PBMC culture with coronavirus spike peptide pools or control peptides (ViraFEST assay). An unexposed donor provided the CD4+ T cells, which were collected before the COVID-19 pandemic (2011-2018). ViraFEST enlarged antigen-specific T cell populations with peptide pools and afterwards sequenced TCRs. Culture conditions combined about 2 million PBMCs per well with about 9.2 IU/ml IL-2 and roughly 10 ug/ml peptide pools.

General study results and limits: A relatively small number of convalescent patients were studied, and no early post-infection timepoints were included.

The J gene is TRBJ2-7, the V gene TRBV19; D is possibly TRBD2 (5 bases). This TCR was recovered from a human donor in good health. Material: CD4+ T cells from blood, cultured in vitro. The CDR3 sequence: CASSIATRMGEQYF. CDR3 sequence (DNA): TGTGCCAGTAGTATTGCAACTAGAATGGGCGAGCAGTACTTC.